The present T cell receptor (beta chain) was sequenced within a study of shared clonotypes between healthy human individuals. Original handling: ImmunoSEQ gave junction-only sequences without quality scores, so filtering differed. The data were produced by immunoSEQ multiplex PCR, yet TCRdb's version contains in-frame clones alone and is incomplete. That table furnishes V, J and clone size, whereas the DNA furnished D and trimming. The data hold over 850,000 clones, with 75% to 80% observed a single time. CDR3 length: 19 amino acids. The germline V gene encodes CDR1 LNHDA and CDR2 SQIVND (reference sequence). J was trimmed by 0 bases and V by 0 bases; bases with no gene match: 5.

The sequenced material came from memory CD4+ T cells from PBMCs. Subset: CD45RA-negative fraction. This TCR was sampled from a man aged 18 to 29 in good health. Some clones in this sample may be carry-over from other donors' samples. This chain joins TRBV19 and TRBJ2-4; 13 bases align to TRBD2. The CDR3 DNA is TGTGCCAGTAGTATAGAGGGGACTAGCGGGGCGCTAGCCAAAAACATTCAGTACTTC. Its protein is CASSIEGTSGALAKNIQYF.